This entry is about one T cell receptor (beta chain). The V gene lost 2 bases and the J gene lost 2 bases, with 13 bases spanning the gap. This CDR3 is built from 16 residues. Germline-derived CDR1 and CDR2 are LNHDA and SQIVND (reference sequence). Here immunoSEQ multiplex PCR was the method, and the copy in TCRdb shows in-frame clones only, minus some. Here the sample spans hundreds of thousands of clones, 85% being singletons. Symptom resolution, clearance, or two negative PCRs marked the recovered donors of Cohort 3. The data belong to a study of blood T cell repertoires in COVID-19. The V and J genes are TRBV19 and TRBJ2-4, with D maybe TRBD2 (5 bases). The sequenced sample was PBMCs or T cells enriched from blood (not recorded which). The TCR originated in a woman in her forties or fifties who had recovered from COVID-19. The CDR3 nucleotides are TGTGCCAGTAGTATACAACTAGGGCTAACCAAAAACATTCAGTACTTC. Its translation: CASSIQLGLTKNIQYF.